The 2 T cell receptor beta chains below were found in one sample sequenced in a study of blood T cells in healthy people across ages. A second roughly 7 to 11 cycle PCR used barcoded and J-beta primers. MiXCR was run by TCRdb on the 5' RACE reads, yielding one entry per CDR3 protein. The sample has about 1.8 million distinct CDR3 sequences; around 48% are singletons. The sequencing input was blood. The receptors here all came from a middle-aged woman in good health.

The gene calls are TRBV5-1 and TRBJ2-1, with 9 bases fitting TRBD1. With the DNA end fitting TRBJ2-7 better, the J assignment may be wrong. This CDR3 comprises 16 residues. Looked up from germline, CDR1 is SGHRS and CDR2 is YFSETQ. The CDR3 nucleotides read TGCGCCAGCACCACAACCTCCGGGACAGGGTTTCTCGAGCAGTACTTC. Its protein product is CASTTTSGTGFLEQYF.

The table lists this clonotype with a few counts. This chain uses TRBV29-1 with TRBJ1-2; weak D call: TRBD1 (5 bases). The V gene's germline CDR1 is SQVTM and CDR2 ANQGSEA. The CDR3 is 11 amino acids. V lost 7 bases to trimming and J lost 4 bases, with 10 bases between them. DNA for the CDR3: TGCAGCGGGGGGAGTAGCTATGGCTACACCTTC. Translation: CSGGSSYGYTF.